This T cell receptor (beta chain) was observed in a study of blood T cell repertoires in COVID-19. Study overall: The origin of the acute and convalescent COVID-19 samples was the United States, Italy and Spain.

In the authors' methods: Estimation of nucleated cell counts relied on the amplification of reference gene primers. TCRdb's table, derived via immunoSEQ multiplex PCR, lists solely in-frame clones and lacks some. V, J and clone size reflect that table, while D and trimming were determined from the DNA. The sample has 350,000 to 400,000 clones, about nine tenths seen once. The V gene end was trimmed by 5 bases and the J gene end by 12 bases; junction bases not matched to a gene: 15. Per the germline V gene, CDR1 is SGHTA and CDR2 is FQGNSA. The CDR3 is 14 amino acids. Recruitment covered roughly 22 US areas and drew participants whose ages spanned roughly 18 to 90 years. The study recruited exposed participants who had met a COVID-19 case within 2 weeks before entry.

V is TRBV7-2 and J is TRBJ2-5; 7 nucleotides align to TRBD1. Specimen: PBMCs or T cells enriched from blood (not recorded which). The clonotype comes from a woman between 40 and 50 years old who had been exposed to COVID-19. The CDR3 bases are TGTGCCAGCAGCCCGTCCGTCGGACAGGCGATTAAGTACTTC. This gives the protein CASSPSVGQAIKYF.